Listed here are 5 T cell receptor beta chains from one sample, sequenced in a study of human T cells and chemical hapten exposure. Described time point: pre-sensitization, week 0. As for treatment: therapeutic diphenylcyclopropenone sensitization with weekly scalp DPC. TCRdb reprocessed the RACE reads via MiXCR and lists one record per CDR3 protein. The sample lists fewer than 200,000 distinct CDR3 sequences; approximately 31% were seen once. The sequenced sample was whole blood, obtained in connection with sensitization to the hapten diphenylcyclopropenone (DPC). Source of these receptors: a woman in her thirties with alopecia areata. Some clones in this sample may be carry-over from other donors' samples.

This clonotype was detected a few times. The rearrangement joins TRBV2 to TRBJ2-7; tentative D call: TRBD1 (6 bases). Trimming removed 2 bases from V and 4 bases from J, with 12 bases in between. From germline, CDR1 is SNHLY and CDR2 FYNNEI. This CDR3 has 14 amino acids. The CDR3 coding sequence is TGTGCCAGCAGTGAACAGGGGCAGGGGTACGAGCAGTACTTC. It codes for CASSEQGQGYEQYF.

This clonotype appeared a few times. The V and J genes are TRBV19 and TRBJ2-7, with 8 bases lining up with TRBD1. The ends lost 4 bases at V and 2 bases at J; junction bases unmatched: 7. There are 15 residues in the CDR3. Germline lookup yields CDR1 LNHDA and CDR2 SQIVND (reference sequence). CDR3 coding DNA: TGTGCCAGTAGTAGCCCAGGACAGGGTACCTACGAGCAGTACTTC. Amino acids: CASSSPGQGTYEQYF. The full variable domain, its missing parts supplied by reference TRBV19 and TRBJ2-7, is DGGITQSPKYLFRKEGQNVTLSCEQNLNHDAMYWYRQDPGQGLRLIYYSQIVNDFQKGDIAEGYSVSREKKESFPLTVTSAQKNPTAFYLCASSSPGQGTYEQYFGPGTRLTVT.

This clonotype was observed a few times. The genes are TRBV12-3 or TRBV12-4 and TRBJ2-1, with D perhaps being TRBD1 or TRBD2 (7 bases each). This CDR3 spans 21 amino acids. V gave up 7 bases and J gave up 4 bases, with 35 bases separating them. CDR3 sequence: CASTTGGGGGAGFGGYNEQFF. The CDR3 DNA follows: TGTGCCAGCACCACCGGAGGGGGAGGGGGCGCTGGATTTGGAGGGTACAATGAGCAGTTCTTC.

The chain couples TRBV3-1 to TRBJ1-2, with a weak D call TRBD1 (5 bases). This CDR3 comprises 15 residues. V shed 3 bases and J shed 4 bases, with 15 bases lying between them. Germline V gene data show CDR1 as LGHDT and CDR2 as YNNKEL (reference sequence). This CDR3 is CASSHEGRQTYGYTF. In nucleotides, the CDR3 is TGTGCCAGCAGCCACGAGGGTAGACAGACCTATGGCTACACCTTC.

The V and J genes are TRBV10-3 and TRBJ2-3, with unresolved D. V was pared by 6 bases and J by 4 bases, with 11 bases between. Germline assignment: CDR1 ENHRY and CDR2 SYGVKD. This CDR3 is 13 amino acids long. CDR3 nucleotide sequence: TGTGCCATCAGATCGGGTTTCGCAGATACGCAGTATTTT. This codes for CAIRSGFADTQYF.